Each of the 19 T cell receptor beta chains below was sequenced from the same sample in a study of cytomegalovirus exposure and HLA in healthy donors. Both 60 Vbeta primers and 13 Jbeta primers went into the PCR. This table comes from immunoSEQ multiplex PCR, and its TCRdb copy is limited to in-frame clones, with some not included. The table lists under 70,000 clones, about nine tenths of them singletons, with less than 2.5% in the top ten. The sample consisted of PBMCs. These TCRs come from a woman between 25 and 40 years old in good health and CMV-seronegative.

The DNA for the CDR3 is TGTGCCAGCAGCAGAACGGGGGGCATGGAAAAACTGTTTTTT. Its protein product is CASSRTGGMEKLFF. The genes are TRBV5-5 and TRBJ1-4; maybe TRBD1 (6 bases). The germline V gene encodes CDR1 SGHKS and CDR2 YYEKEE (reference sequence). The CDR3 extends over 14 amino acids. V lost 4 bases and J 8 bases, leaving 15 bases between the germline ends.

V and J are TRBV7-2 and TRBJ1-5; TRBD1 matches 9 bases. Germline CDR1 reads SGHTA; CDR2 reads FQGNSA. The trim removed 4 bases at V and 2 bases at J, leaving 6 bases unmatched. The CDR3 contains 16 residues. CDR3 region: CASSSLNRGRNQPQHF. CDR3 sequence (DNA): TGTGCCAGCAGCTCGTTAAACAGGGGGCGCAATCAGCCCCAGCATTTT.

This clone came up once. The chain uses TRBV12-5 and TRBJ1-5; D gene ambiguous. CDR3 length: 18 residues. V lost 0 bases, J lost 2 bases, and 17 bases lay in between. Germline V lookup: CDR1 LGHNT, CDR2 FRNRAP. CDR3 nucleotide sequence: TGTGCTAGTGGTTTGGTACGGCTCGGAGAGGGAGGCAATCAGCCCCAGCATTTT. Encoded protein: CASGLVRLGEGGNQPQHF.

A few counts support this clone. J is TRBJ2-7 and V is TRBV4-2; TRBD2 agrees at 10 bases. From germline, CDR1 is LGHNA and CDR2 YNFKEQ. J lost 5 bases, V lost 6 bases, and 7 bases had no gene match. The CDR3 runs to 14 residues. The CDR3 bases are TGTGCCAGCAGTCTAGCGGGAGAAGGACACGAGCAGTACTTC. Amino acids: CASSLAGEGHEQYF.

This clone has more than one count but fewer than ten. A read error may account for a junction end that differs from germline. The chain couples TRBV7-9 to TRBJ1-2; D may be TRBD1 (5 bases). This CDR3 comprises 12 residues. Germline loops: CDR1 SEHNR, CDR2 FQNEAQ (reference sequence). The CDR3 DNA follows: TGTTCCAGCAGCTTTCAGGGTAGAGGCTACACCTTC. This sequence encodes CSSSFQGRGYTF.

The chain recombines TRBV19 with TRBJ1-5, with unresolved D. The CDR3 sequence is 13 residues long. V shed 5 bases and J shed 1 base, with 6 bases lying between them. Germline CDR1 and CDR2: LNHDA and SQIVND (reference sequence). CDR3 DNA: TGTGCCAGTAGTGCAGGAAGCAATCAGCCCCAGCATTTT. Encoded protein: CASSAGSNQPQHF.

The chain links TRBV15 to TRBJ1-4, with TRBD1 identical over 9 bases. The germline gives CDR1 LNHNV, CDR2 YYDKDF (reference sequence). The CDR3 totals 15 residues. Trimming took 3 bases from V and 4 from J; bases not matched to a gene: 3. The CDR3 loop reads CATSRGTGINEKLFF. The CDR3 region has the DNA TGTGCCACCAGCAGGGGGACAGGGATTAATGAAAAACTGTTTTTT. The full variable domain, its missing parts supplied by reference TRBV15 and TRBJ1-4, is DAMVIQNPRYQVTQFGKPVTLSCSQTLNHNVMYWYQQKSSQAPKLLFHYYDKDFNNEADTPDNFQSRRPNTSFCFLDIRSPGLGDTAMYLCATSRGTGINEKLFFGSGTQLSVL.

DNA for the CDR3: TGTGCCAACGGGGACACCGGGGAGCTGTTTTTT. Amino acids: CANGDTGELFF. The rearrangement joins TRBV6-1 to TRBJ2-2; D is possibly TRBD2 (5 bases). Between the trimmed V and J ends, which lost 10 bases and 3 bases, there was a span of 6 bases. Germline V gives CDR1 MNHNS, CDR2 SASEGT. This CDR3 spans 11 amino acids.

The V and J genes are TRBV2 and TRBJ2-2; the D is unclear. Trimming left V 1 base short and J 3 bases short, with 3 bases between. Germline loops: CDR1 SNHLY, CDR2 FYNNEI. The CDR3 has 13 residues. In DNA, the CDR3 is TGTGCCAGCAGTGAAGTAGACACCGGGGAGCTGTTTTTT. Protein sequence: CASSEVDTGELFF.

J is TRBJ2-7 and V is TRBV19, with TRBD2 matching 7 bases. The CDR3 covers 15 residues. The junction had 6 bases not matched to a gene; V was cut back by 1 base and J by 3 bases. CDR1 and CDR2 (germline): LNHDA, SQIVND (reference sequence). The CDR3, as DNA: TGTGCCAGTAGTATAGGGGGGGGTTTCGGCTACGAGCAGTACTTC. It specifies CASSIGGGFGYEQYF.

The chain carries TRBV27 and TRBJ2-3; D is possibly TRBD2 (6 bases). Trimming cost V 6 bases and J 4 bases, with 8 bases left between them. CDR3 length: 12 amino acids. CDR1 is MNHEY and CDR2 is SMNVEV in the germline V gene (reference sequence). CDR3 nucleotide sequence: TGTGCCAGCAGCTGGGGGGCAGATACGCAGTATTTT. Amino acids: CASSWGADTQYF.

The genes are TRBV29-1 and TRBJ2-3, with 9 nucleotides matching TRBD1. CDR1 is SQVTM and CDR2 is ANQGSEA in the germline V gene. CDR3 length equals 13 residues. The ends lost 5 bases at V and 3 bases at J; junction bases unmatched: 3. The chain's CDR3 is CSVKGQGTDTQYF. For the CDR3, the DNA is TGCAGCGTTAAGGGACAGGGAACAGATACGCAGTATTTT.

The genes are TRBV19 and TRBJ1-4; D is possibly TRBD1 (5 bases). Germline V CDR1 and CDR2: LNHDA, SQIVND (reference sequence). The CDR3 contains 15 residues. The V end lost 8 bases, the J end lost 8 bases, and 21 bases lay between the germline ends. CDR3 protein: CASSPSGTWGEKLFF. In nucleotides, the CDR3 is TGTGCCAGTTCCCCTTCCGGGACTTGGGGCGAAAAACTGTTTTTT.

This clone has only a few counts. This chain joins TRBV6-4 and TRBJ2-1; no definite D call. In germline, CDR1 is MRHNA, CDR2 SNTAGT. This CDR3 has 16 residues. Deletions cut 0 bases from V and 0 bases from J, with 9 bases between. The chain's CDR3 is CASSDSIRSSYNEQFF. Written as DNA, the CDR3 is TGTGCCAGCAGTGACTCGATCCGGAGCTCCTACAATGAGCAGTTCTTC.

The rearrangement joins TRBV29-1 to TRBJ1-1; the D gene is possibly TRBD1 (5 bases). Germline CDR1 reads SQVTM; CDR2 reads ANQGSEA. V was cut by 7 bases and J by 4 bases, with 10 bases left in between. The CDR3 is 11 amino acids. CDR3 loop: CSGTLGTEAFF. The CDR3 DNA follows: TGCAGCGGGACATTGGGCACTGAAGCTTTCTTT.

V and J are TRBV11-3 and TRBJ2-7; D uncertain. The ends were cut back, 3 bases at V and 6 bases at J, with 6 bases in the middle. The germline CDR1 and CDR2 sequences are SGHNT and YENEEA. This CDR3 has 11 amino acids. The CDR3 DNA reads as TGTGCCAGCAGCTTGGGCAGCGAGCAGTACTTC. This translates into CASSLGSEQYF.

This clone occurred once. The chain combines TRBV6-5 with TRBJ2-7, with 7 bases that match TRBD1. There are 15 residues in the CDR3. Per the germline V gene, CDR1 is MNHEY and CDR2 is SVGAGI. After removal of 5 bases from V and 0 bases from J, the junction contained 7 bases not matched to a gene. The CDR3 DNA reads TGTGCCAGCAGTAGACCGGGACAGTTCTCCTACGAGCAGTACTTC. It is translated as CASSRPGQFSYEQYF.

The chain carries TRBV5-8 and TRBJ2-1, with 14 bases fitting TRBD2. Germline CDR1 and CDR2: SGHTS and YDEGEE. The CDR3 length is 15 residues. After removal of 6 bases from V and 9 bases from J, the junction contained 8 bases not matched to a gene. CDR3 sequence reads: CASIATSGREIEQFF. CDR3 bases: TGTGCCAGCATCGCGACTAGCGGGAGGGAGATTGAGCAGTTCTTC.

The V gene is TRBV4-1, the J gene TRBJ2-5, with 8 bases aligning to TRBD1. Germline CDR1 MGHRA, CDR2 YSYEKL. This CDR3 is built from 14 residues. V shed 7 bases, J shed 2 bases, and the junction held 6 bases outside the gene matches. The CDR3 loop reads CASNLDREQETQYF. In DNA, the CDR3 is TGCGCCAGCAACCTGGACAGGGAGCAAGAGACCCAGTACTTC.